Here is one T cell receptor (beta chain) with its context. The antigen remains undetermined. This specimen comes from a study of shared clonotypes between healthy human individuals. On the study more broadly: CD8 memory received one plate per donor, CD8 naive two, CD4 memory three and CD4 naive three. Study results and limitations: Four donors had around 5.2% of their naive CD4 clonotypes in common. Generally, naive subsets came out with larger estimated richness than memory subsets.

The method was immunoSEQ multiplex PCR; TCRdb's version includes in-frame clones alone and lacks a portion of them. The sample contains roughly 2.4 million clones, approximately 94% of which appear only once. CDR3 length: 15 residues. The V gene's germline CDR1 is KGHSH and CDR2 LQKENI. V lost 4 bases, J lost 4 bases, and 15 bases lay in between. The material sequenced was naive CD4+ T cells sorted from blood. Indicated subset: CD45RA+ positively selected. This TCR was recovered from a man younger than 35 in good health. The chain joins TRBV18 to TRBJ2-3; D is perhaps TRBD1 or TRBD2 (5 bases each). The CDR3 loop is CASSRGTQGADTQYF. Written as DNA, the CDR3 is TGTGCCAGCTCACGAGGGACGCAGGGCGCAGATACGCAGTATTTT.